This TCR beta chain was recorded in a study of cytomegalovirus exposure and HLA in healthy donors (dated 2017 in TCRdb). A note on the overall study: According to an earlier analysis of several hundred of the donors, roughly 180 million T cells yielded some 110 million unique TCR beta sequences and about 280 Gb of sequence data. To decide whether each TCR beta V gene segment behaved as functional or pseudogenic, an earlier analysis of fewer than 750 of the donors relied on high-throughput TCR beta sequencing. The study aimed to test whether signatures of past pathogen exposure could be identified by cataloging public T cell receptors. The study used immunosequencing to profile the T cell repertoires of 666 subjects and linked those repertoires to cytomegalovirus serostatus. All discovery cohort repertoires had been generated on a single sequencing platform. A separate validation cohort of over a hundred different subjects was used in addition to the approximately 700-subject first cohort. A later analysis re-examined previously published TCR beta repertoires from more than 650 donors and added high-resolution HLA genotyping to investigate patterns of TCR occurrence. Across about 370 genotyped donors of the cohort, an average of about 240,000 unique TCR beta nucleotide sequences per donor were sequenced, and roughly 17% of those sequences were non-productive. Genome-wide SNP genotypes for about 60% of the roughly 700 donors were used in a later genetic analysis, which treated that subset as a discovery cohort. Class I and class II HLA loci were covered by the typing at four-digit resolution. Rather than using new phenotypic data, the later analysis identified candidate immune exposures from TCR beta sequences and from how often those sequences occurred across donors. The number of donors typed differed by locus, with about 629-640 for A, B, C, DRB1 and DQB1, around 520 for DQA1, 600 to 610 for DPA1, and 472 for DPB1. To predict cytomegalovirus infection status, the study brought together high-throughput TCR immunosequencing, statistical association of individual TCRs with disease status, and machine learning. The genetic ancestry cluster associated with self-reported Caucasian donors included 81% of the 398 genotyped donors. Around 300 gigabases of sequencing data and 70 million to 100 million unique TCR sequences were included in an early release covering roughly 600 HLA-typed donors. Because of strong linkage in the cohort, a handful of DR-DQ haplotypes were treated as single units for association and clustering. Alongside the repertoire data, information on donor age, sex, ethnicity and CMV serostatus was compiled. Study-wide conclusions, independent of this receptor: According to a later analysis, TCR association rates differed among HLA loci, with DRB1 alleles showing the most associated TCRs and HLA-C alleles showing the fewest. Immune exposure information for the cohort was limited to CMV serostatus. Several of the top co-occurrence clusters appeared to be linked to parvovirus B19, influenza, CMV and Epstein-Barr virus, according to a later analysis. Most TCR sequences were seen in very few donors, while some public TCRs were found in many individuals. When HLA alleles, especially DR and DQ, strongly co-occurred, TCR associations were difficult to assign to individual alleles. A group of highly shared sequence variants was considered likely to be a technical artifact of the sequencing pipeline. Correlated functional status among segregating V segments might reflect linkage disequilibrium, but an unknown experimental factor could not be ruled out. A further reported finding was that TCR beta sequences accurately predicted the HLA-A and HLA-B alleles for most subjects in the first cohort. In a later genetic analysis, a missense DCLRE1C variant was associated with V-gene and J-gene trimming of TCR beta chains, and the association was replicated in an independent cohort. At a false discovery rate of 0.05, a later analysis linked fewer than 20,000 TCR beta sequences to specific HLA alleles. Cytomegalovirus status was reported to be diagnosed by the classifier with high specificity and sensitivity in both the original and validation cohorts. Some IMGT-functional V segments, including TRBV6-2 and TRBV6-3, could not be told apart with the 87-base-pair reads, so those segments were excluded. Because HLA typing was unavailable for some donors at each locus, only the typed subset was used in association tests. Roughly uniform sequencing depth across donors was assumed in presence/absence analyses, although this assumption may not hold. Three of the identified cytomegalovirus-associated TCR beta chains were confirmed in vitro to be specific for cytomegalovirus antigens. In an earlier analysis of approximately 590 of the donors, most TCR beta V segments were observed in productive rearrangements about 87% or about 30% of the time, broadly matching IMGT annotations. A later analysis found that most CMV-associated TCR beta chains appeared HLA-restricted, with HLA associations seemingly driven largely by CMV exposure. The authors suggested that the approach could potentially be extended to other disease states and immunological phenotypes. Because counts were too low, roughly 18 rarely observed V segments, including chromosome 9 orphons, were left out of the earlier analysis of 500 to 750 of the donors. Compared with equally common non-associated chains, HLA-associated TCR beta chains in a later analysis were more clonally expanded and had lower generation probabilities. The study gave a list of more than 150 TCR beta chains associated with cytomegalovirus. Compared with the approximately 600-donor mean, donors in an Asian-associated ancestry cluster had fewer N-insertions in productive TCRs, according to a later genetic analysis. The cohort was sequenced for TCR beta chains only, and without alpha or paired-chain data the features that could be detected were limited.

In total, approximately 690 healthy bone marrow donors made up the cohort. At the time of sampling, all cohort members were nominally healthy, though unrecorded immune exposures were likely present. The donor was CMV seropositive and belonged to the group of 250 to 300 seropositive cohort members. Every donor gave a peripheral blood sample, and the peripheral blood mononuclear cells from that sample were used for TCR beta sequencing. The Qiagen DNeasy Blood Extraction Kit was used to extract genomic DNA from the blood cell samples. Worth noting for this clone: Its antigen specificity is not known. No quality values exist for individual bases; no much larger clone is one base distant.

To prepare the library, the immunoSEQ multiplex PCR assay was applied. A mixture of 60 forward primers for TCR Vbeta segments and 13 reverse primers for TCR Jbeta segments was used in the multiplex PCR. The CDR3 region of rearranged TCR beta genes was amplified from genomic DNA with a multiplex PCR assay. The Illumina HiSeq System was used to sequence the amplified TCR beta libraries as 87-base-pair reads. From the authors' description of their analysis: In a later analysis, 80 million or so unique TCR beta chains were counted across the 690 or so repertoires, and roughly 10 million of these chains were shared by at least two donors. Raw reads were error-corrected and collapsed into unique sequences by a nearest-neighbor algorithm in which closely related sequences were merged to remove PCR and sequencing errors. To assign V, D and J gene segments, CDR3 sequences were aligned to IMGT reference sequences. Each retained sequence needed at least a six-nucleotide match to both a V gene segment and a J gene segment. Rearrangements were called productive when the CDR3 lacked stop codons and stayed in frame with V and J; all others were non-productive. Following IMGT convention, CDR3 was defined as the stretch from the second conserved V-encoded cysteine to the conserved J-encoded phenylalanine. The earlier analysis of about 590 of the donors excluded sequences that lacked an unambiguous match to a single V gene segment. An earlier analysis of around 600 of the donors classified V segments as functional when productive rearrangements were above 56.7% and as segregating when the standard deviation between donors was above 5%. A statistical classification framework was built for diagnosing cytomegalovirus status from the catalog of TCR beta chain sequences. In a later analysis, TCR nucleotide sequences were compared against IMGT/GENE-DB human TR gene sequences so that V and J genes could be assigned. A later analysis assigned CDR3 sequences and most-parsimonious VDJ recombination scenarios with the TCRdist pipeline. In a later analysis, each TCR beta chain was defined by its CDR3 amino acid sequence together with its V-gene family, and reads lacking a unique V-gene family were excluded. As a way to deal with suspected cross-contamination and a sequencing artifact, a later analysis dropped 500 to 700 nucleotide sequences that were highly shared and had low generation probability. In a later analysis, a clonal expansion index was calculated for each public chain from normalized within-repertoire ranks of inferred template counts. In a later analysis, generation probabilities were computed using a VDJ recombination model fitted to out-of-frame rearrangements, and the results were checked against IGoR. Hypergeometric tests were used in a later analysis to score TCR-TCR, TCR-HLA and TCR-CMV co-occurrence, with a repertoire-size bias correction applied to the TCR pairs. In a later analysis, false discovery rates were estimated by permuting HLA or CMV assignments 20 times. In a later analysis, co-occurring TCRs were grouped with DBSCAN, and TCRdist sequence similarity was added when clustering was performed within HLA-allele-positive subsets. Repertoires with fewer than 30,000 or more than 120,000 public chains were left out of co-occurrence clustering, as were a handful of repertoires with anomalous nucleotide sharing. The table comes from immuneACCESS by way of TCRdb, which keeps in-frame sequences with V and J called. Part of the clones is missing from these tables; in studies checked, under half for an unresolved V gene and the rest for unknown reasons. That table supplies the V and J calls and clone size; D and trimming were determined from the DNA. Within this sample are around 83,000 clones, with around 78% of them counted one time only. The ten largest clones add up to approximately 4.7% of the sample.

V is reduced by 3 bases and J by 0 bases, leaving a spacing of 6 bases between them. From the germline V gene (reference sequence), CDR1 is LNHDA and CDR2 is SQIVND. Spanning cysteine to phenylalanine, the CDR3 consists of 14 amino acids. The sequence is cut down to CDR3 DNA, 42 bases in frame from base 1. The source material was PBMCs. The chain joins TRBV19 to TRBJ2-1; the D gene is perhaps TRBD1, on 5 matching bases. The TCR originated in a male donor in good health and CMV-seropositive. The CDR3 is CASSIRASYNEQFF. The nucleotide sequence reads as follows: TGTGCCAGTAGTATCAGGGCCTCCTACAATGAGCAGTTCTTC.